One and the same sample provided the 27 T cell receptor beta chains below, sequenced in a study of graft-versus-host responses after intestinal transplantation. These receptors have no identified antigens. Clones were read by immunoSEQ multiplex PCR, and TCRdb kept only the in-frame ones, dropping some. The table lists tens of thousands of clones, roughly 93% of them singletons. This specimen consisted of unstimulated CD4+ T cells sorted from spleen or lymph node cells, obtained before transplant. Receptor source: a human donor who was the organ donor for an intestinal transplant.

The CDR3 nucleotides read TGCGCCAGCAGCGCCCGGGACAACCTGTACTCAGACTCGCCCAATAATTCACCCCTCCACTTT. It encodes CASSARDNLYSDSPNNSPLHF. The chain combines TRBV4-1 with TRBJ1-6; a weak D match, TRBD1 (6 bases). The CDR3 runs to 21 residues. V lost 5 bases to trimming and J lost 5 bases, with 31 bases between them. Per the germline V gene, CDR1 is MGHRA and CDR2 is YSYEKL.

The rearrangement links TRBV6-6 to TRBJ2-3; TRBD1 aligns across 7 bases. J was trimmed by 6 bases and V by 6 bases; bases with no gene match: 9. The CDR3 loop spans 14 amino acids. Germline-derived CDR1 and CDR2 are MNHNY and SVGAGI (reference sequence). The CDR3 coding sequence is TGTGCCAGCAGACAGGGGCTTTTTTTGGATACGCAGTATTTT. It yields the protein CASRQGLFLDTQYF.

The CDR3 DNA follows: TGCAGTGCCCCTCAAACAGGGGGGGAGTACTTC. It encodes CSAPQTGGEYF. This chain connects TRBV20-1 to TRBJ2-7; tentatively, D is TRBD1 (8 bases). The V end lost 6 bases, the J end lost 11 bases, and 17 bases lay between the germline ends. The germline gives CDR1 DFQATT, CDR2 SNEGSKA (reference sequence). The CDR3 consists of 11 residues.

This chain joins TRBV9 and TRBJ1-3, with a weak D call TRBD1 (5 bases). V was cut by 0 bases and J by 1 base, with 11 bases left in between. This CDR3 has 16 amino acids. Germline CDR1 and CDR2: SGDLS and YYNGEE. The CDR3 DNA is TGTGCCAGCAGCGTAGCAGGGTGGGGATCTGGAAACACCATATATTTT. As protein: CASSVAGWGSGNTIYF.

The J gene is TRBJ1-1, the V gene TRBV5-1, with TRBD1 matching 9 bases. CDR3 length equals 14 residues. J lost 4 bases, V lost 0 bases, and 1 base had no gene match. CDR1 SGHRS and CDR2 YFSETQ come from the germline V gene. CDR3 sequence: CASSLGTGATEAFF. In nucleotides, the CDR3 is TGCGCCAGCAGCTTGGGGACAGGGGCCACTGAAGCTTTCTTT.

The chain uses TRBV9 and TRBJ2-1; 11 bases line up with TRBD2. Unmatched junction bases numbered 12, after V lost 0 bases and J lost 10 bases. Germline loops: CDR1 SGDLS, CDR2 YYNGEE. The CDR3 contains 17 residues. CDR3 DNA: TGTGCCAGCAGCGTAGAGCTTCTAGCGGGGGGCGGGAAGGAGCAGTTCTTC. Translated, it gives CASSVELLAGGGKEQFF.

The rearrangement joins TRBV11-3 to TRBJ1-6; 9 nucleotides line up with TRBD1. Germline CDR1 is SGHNT and CDR2 is YENEEA. After removal of 4 bases from V and 5 bases from J, the junction contained 6 bases not matched to a gene. The CDR3 has 16 amino acids. CDR3 sequence (DNA): TGTGCCAGCAGCTCACAGGGGGCGGGAAATAATTCACCCCTCCACTTT. Translated: CASSSQGAGNNSPLHF.

CDR3 region: CASSETGLRSSGYTF. The CDR3 region has the DNA TGTGCCAGCAGTGAGACAGGGTTACGCAGCTCTGGCTACACCTTC. The chain is built from TRBV25-1 and TRBJ1-2; 7 bases match TRBD1. The CDR3 is made up of 15 amino acids. V shed 3 bases and J 7 bases; nucleotides not matched to a gene: 11. Germline-derived CDR1 and CDR2 are MGHDK and SYGVNS.

The rearrangement uses TRBV15 and TRBJ2-7; no firm D call. V lost 6 bases to trimming and J lost 2 bases, with 11 bases between them. Germline V gene data show CDR1 as LNHNV and CDR2 as YYDKDF (reference sequence). CDR3 size: 13 residues. The CDR3 sequence: CATSIGKTYEQYF. The CDR3 nucleotides are TGTGCCACCAGTATCGGAAAGACCTACGAGCAGTACTTC. Complete variable domain (other parts from reference TRBV15 and TRBJ2-7): DAMVIQNPRYQVTQFGKPVTLSCSQTLNHNVMYWYQQKSSQAPKLLFHYYDKDFNNEADTPDNFQSRRPNTSFCFLDIRSPGLGDTAMYLCATSIGKTYEQYFGPGTRLTVT.

CDR3 residues: CASSQGMASGGPGDTQYF. As DNA, the CDR3 is TGCGCCAGCAGCCAAGGTATGGCTAGCGGGGGACCGGGAGATACGCAGTATTTT. The gene calls are TRBV4-1 and TRBJ2-3; 10 bases line up with TRBD2. This CDR3 has 18 amino acids. Trimming cost V 1 base and J 5 bases; bases outside gene matches: 12. Germline V CDR1 and CDR2: MGHRA, YSYEKL.

The V and J genes are TRBV27 and TRBJ1-1; D not resolved. V lost 6 bases, J lost 5 bases, and 19 bases lay in between. CDR3 length: 15 amino acids. Germline V gives CDR1 MNHEY, CDR2 SMNVEV (reference sequence). DNA for the CDR3: TGTGCCAGCAGCCAAAGAGCAGAGACGAGGACTGAAGCTTTCTTT. As protein: CASSQRAETRTEAFF.

The rearrangement joins TRBV10-1 to TRBJ2-7, with D perhaps matching TRBD1 (6 bases). Trimming stripped 9 bases from V and 4 bases from J, with 22 bases between. Germline assignment: CDR1 WNHNN and CDR2 SYGVQD (reference sequence). This CDR3 region has 15 residues. For the CDR3, the DNA is TGCGCCAGTGGGACCCGTAAACAGGGTACGTACGAGCAGTACTTC. Its translation: CASGTRKQGTYEQYF.

The chain joins TRBV6-7 to TRBJ1-1; TRBD1 might be the D (6 bases). TRBV6-7 has ORF status, its function being uncertain. The CDR3 runs 14 residues. Trimming stripped 2 bases from V and 4 bases from J, with 11 bases between. CDR3 residues: CASSYSGGPTEAFF. CDR3 coding DNA: TGTGCCAGCAGTTACAGCGGGGGCCCCACTGAAGCTTTCTTT.

This chain connects TRBV11-2 to TRBJ1-2; D is undetermined. CDR3 length: 14 residues. Germline CDR1 is SGHAT and CDR2 is FQNNGV. V gave up 5 bases and J gave up 2 bases, with 12 bases separating them. The DNA of the CDR3 is TGTGCCAGCAGCACCCCGACGGGGAACTATGGCTACACCTTC. Protein sequence: CASSTPTGNYGYTF.

The chain is built from TRBV18 and TRBJ2-7; possibly TRBD1 for D (6 bases). The CDR3 sequence is 14 residues long. The V end was cut by 2 bases, the J end by 0 bases, with 8 bases between. From germline, CDR1 is KGHSH and CDR2 LQKENI. The CDR3, as DNA: TGTGCCAGCTCACCAGGGGACACCTCCTACGAGCAGTACTTC. Its translation: CASSPGDTSYEQYF.

V usage is TRBV4-3 and J usage is TRBJ1-2, with TRBD1 identical over 9 bases. Unmatched junction bases numbered 7, after V lost 3 bases and J lost 5 bases. CDR1 and CDR2 (germline): LGHNA, YSLEER. CDR3 length: 15 residues. CDR3 in DNA: TGCGCCAGCAGCCAGGATACAGGGGGCATTTATGGCTACACCTTC. This encodes CASSQDTGGIYGYTF.

CDR3 DNA sequence: TGTGCCAGCAGTTATGGGGGGAACACTGAAGCTTTCTTT. Amino acid sequence: CASSYGGNTEAFF. The chain has TRBV6-5 and TRBJ1-1; tentative D call: TRBD1 (5 bases). Trimming shortened V by 3 bases and J by 1 base, and 6 bases separated the two germline ends. Germline V lookup: CDR1 MNHEY, CDR2 SVGAGI. This CDR3 is built from 13 residues.

This chain uses TRBV19 with TRBJ2-1, with D maybe TRBD2 (6 bases). The V gene lost 8 bases and the J gene lost 0 bases, with 11 bases spanning the gap. The CDR3 is 14 residues long. CDR1 is LNHDA and CDR2 is SQIVND in the germline V gene (reference sequence). The CDR3: CASGRQSSYNEQFF. As DNA, the CDR3 is TGTGCCAGTGGGAGGCAGAGCTCCTACAATGAGCAGTTCTTC.

This clone was picked up one time. V gene TRBV7-9 combines with J gene TRBJ2-3; D remains unclear. Germline V gene sequence: CDR1 SEHNR, CDR2 FQNEAQ (reference sequence). The V and J ends lost 1 base and 3 bases respectively, with 11 bases between them. This CDR3 has 15 amino acids. The CDR3 reads CASSLVGVMTDTQYF. DNA of the CDR3: TGTGCCAGCAGCTTAGTTGGGGTGATGACAGATACGCAGTATTTT.

This chain joins TRBV5-6 and TRBJ1-1, with 11 positions matching TRBD1. The ends lost 5 bases at V and 3 bases at J; junction bases unmatched: 12. The CDR3 has 17 amino acids. The germline gives CDR1 SGHDT, CDR2 YYEEEE. CDR3 sequence reads: CASRRKDRGLPHTEAFF. CDR3 bases: TGTGCCAGCAGACGGAAGGACAGGGGGCTCCCTCACACTGAAGCTTTCTTT.

The chain is built from TRBV28 and TRBJ2-1; D possibly corresponds to TRBD2 (6 bases). Trimming removed 7 bases from V and 5 bases from J, with 15 bases in between. Germline loops: CDR1 MDHEN, CDR2 SYDVKM. The CDR3 is 14 amino acids. The CDR3 region has the DNA TGTGCCAGCACTGGGACTTTTAGTCACAATGAGCAGTTCTTC. Translating it yields CASTGTFSHNEQFF.

The genes are TRBV4-1 and TRBJ1-2; weak D call: TRBD1 (5 bases). Germline V gene data show CDR1 as MGHRA and CDR2 as YSYEKL. The CDR3 totals 13 residues. The V and J ends lost 5 bases and 1 base respectively, with 8 bases between them. CDR3 protein: CASSSTVNYGYTF. CDR3 in DNA: TGCGCCAGCAGCTCGACAGTTAACTATGGCTACACCTTC.

The rearrangement joins TRBV10-3 to TRBJ2-7; 11 bases align to TRBD1. The CDR3 covers 14 residues. Unmatched junction bases numbered 2, after V lost 5 bases and J lost 2 bases. Per the germline V gene, CDR1 is ENHRY and CDR2 is SYGVKD. CDR3 nucleotide sequence: TGTGCCATCAGTTGGGACAGGGGGACCTACGAGCAGTACTTC. The encoded protein is CAISWDRGTYEQYF.

V usage is TRBV7-9 and J usage is TRBJ2-3; the match to TRBD1 covers 11 bases. Germline V gene data show CDR1 as SEHNR and CDR2 as FQNEAQ (reference sequence). CDR3 size: 15 residues. The trim removed 3 bases at V and 4 bases at J, leaving 3 bases unmatched. CDR3 in amino acids: CASSLMGQGADTQYF. The DNA for the CDR3 is TGTGCCAGCAGCTTGATGGGACAGGGGGCAGATACGCAGTATTTT.

This clone was seen just once. CDR3 DNA sequence: TGTGCCAGCAGCCCGCCTAATGAAAAACTGTTTTTT. It is translated as CASSPPNEKLFF. The chain is built from TRBV7-9 and TRBJ1-4; unclear D gene. Germline CDR1 is SEHNR and CDR2 is FQNEAQ (reference sequence). The CDR3 has 12 residues. V was trimmed by 5 bases and J by 3 bases, leaving 4 bases between them.

The gene calls are TRBV5-4 and TRBJ1-3; the D gene is possibly TRBD1 (6 bases). This CDR3 contains 13 residues. Germline values: CDR1 SGHNT, CDR2 YYREEE (reference sequence). Trimming left V 3 bases short and J 5 bases short, with 9 bases between. The CDR3 sequence: CASSSRDRNTIYF. The CDR3 nucleotides are TGTGCCAGCAGCTCCCGGGACAGAAACACCATATATTTT.

V usage is TRBV19 and J usage is TRBJ1-6, with 10 bases aligning to TRBD1. Trimming at V came to 5 bases and at J to 2 bases, leaving 3 bases not matched to a gene. The CDR3 extends over 16 amino acids. Germline V gene data show CDR1 as LNHDA and CDR2 as SQIVND (reference sequence). The CDR3 DNA is TGTGCCAGTAGTCGGACAGGGGGAACCTATAATTCACCCCTCCACTTT. Amino acids: CASSRTGGTYNSPLHF.